Listed below are T cell receptor beta chains from one sample, sequenced in a study of cytomegalovirus exposure and HLA in healthy donors. The method was immunoSEQ multiplex PCR; TCRdb's version includes in-frame clones alone and lacks a portion of them. The sample lists 80,000 or so clones, around 9.1% seen once, with roughly 22% in the top ten. Sequences were obtained from PBMCs. The receptor set was obtained from a man in his 60s in good health and CMV-seropositive. Each CDR3 is given with its conserved first and last residue. D genes are given only for firm matches. Size tells how often a clone was seen (once, few, many) or the class of an expanded clone, and some rows leave it out.

CDR3: CASSLTANTEAFF
DNA: TGTGCCAGCAGCTTAACAGCGAACACTGAAGCTTTCTTT
V: TRBV11-3
J: TRBJ1-1
size: few
D: .

CDR3: CASSRTSGSSYEQYF
DNA: TGTGCCAGTAGTCGGACTAGCGGCTCCTCCTACGAGCAGTACTTC
V: TRBV19
J: TRBJ2-7
size: .
D: TRBD2

CDR3: CASRRGGGTDTQYF
DNA: TGTGCCAGCCGCAGGGGAGGGGGCACAGATACGCAGTATTTT
V: TRBV9
J: TRBJ2-3
size: few
D: .

CDR3: CASSLGQGNTEAFF
DNA: TGTGCCAGCAGCCTGGGACAGGGTAACACTGAAGCTTTCTTT
V: TRBV11-3
J: TRBJ1-1
size: .
D: TRBD1

CDR3: CASSQAVGNTEAFF
DNA: TGTGCCAGCAGTCAAGCCGTCGGGAACACTGAAGCTTTCTTT
V: TRBV5-4
J: TRBJ1-1
size: few
D: .

CDR3: CAWVDSTVRGYTF
DNA: TGTGCCTGGGTGGACTCAACGGTCCGGGGCTACACCTTC
V: TRBV30
J: TRBJ1-2
size: few
D: .

CDR3: CASEEPATEAFF
DNA: TGTGCCAGCGAGGAACCGGCCACTGAAGCTTTCTTT
V: TRBV2
J: TRBJ1-1
size: few
D: .

CDR3: CASSPASSSGNTIYF
DNA: TGTGCCAGCAGCCCCGCATCGAGCTCTGGAAACACCATATATTTT
V: TRBV7-8
J: TRBJ1-3
size: .
D: .

CDR3: CASSQDSGGDTGELFF
DNA: TGTGCCAGCAGCCAAGATAGCGGGGGCGACACCGGGGAGCTGTTTTTT
V: TRBV4-2
J: TRBJ2-2
size: few
D: TRBD2

CDR3: CASSLRASRGYNEQFF
DNA: TGTGCCAGCAGCCTACGGGCGTCGCGGGGGTACAATGAGCAGTTCTTC
V: TRBV7-3
J: TRBJ2-1
size: .
D: TRBD2

CDR3: CAISGTDYGYTF
DNA: TGTGCCATCAGTGGGACAGACTATGGCTACACCTTC
V: TRBV10-3
J: TRBJ1-2
size: .
D: .

CDR3: CASSYAGTTSYNEQFF
DNA: TGTGCCAGCAGTTATGCCGGGACAACTTCCTACAATGAGCAGTTCTTC
V: TRBV6-5
J: TRBJ2-1
size: .
D: .

CDR3: CASSLAAPSGIQYF
DNA: TGTGCCAGCAGCTTAGCGGCACCGTCTGGCATTCAGTACTTC
V: TRBV7-9
J: TRBJ2-4
size: .
D: .

CDR3: CASSGSREGEQYF
DNA: TGTGCCAGCAGTGGGTCGCGGGAAGGCGAGCAGTACTTC
V: TRBV6-6
J: TRBJ2-7
size: .
D: .

CDR3: CASSELAPGMNTEAFF
DNA: TGTGCCAGCAGTGAATTGGCCCCAGGGATGAACACTGAAGCTTTCTTT
V: TRBV6-1
J: TRBJ1-1
size: .
D: .

CDR3: CASSRAGGPNQPQHF
DNA: TGCGCCAGCAGCCGAGCAGGGGGCCCCAATCAGCCCCAGCATTTT
V: TRBV5-1
J: TRBJ1-5
size: few
D: TRBD1

CDR3: CASSRGQAYEQYF
DNA: TGTGCCAGCAGCCGCGGACAGGCCTACGAGCAGTACTTC
V: TRBV4-2
J: TRBJ2-7
size: .
D: TRBD1

CDR3: CASSLASGNTGELFF
DNA: TGTGCCAGCAGCTTAGCATCCGGGAACACCGGGGAGCTGTTTTTT
V: TRBV7-9
J: TRBJ2-2
size: few
D: .

CDR3: CASSPPWREAPYNEQFF
DNA: TGTGCCAGCAGCCCGCCGTGGCGGGAGGCCCCCTACAATGAGCAGTTCTTC
V: TRBV7-8
J: TRBJ2-1
size: few
D: TRBD2

CDR3: CAWSFTEGAANF
DNA: TGTGCCTGGAGTTTCACGGAGGGGGCAGCCAACTTC
V: TRBV30
J: TRBJ1-2
size: .
D: TRBD1

CDR3: CASSRETPKNIQYF
DNA: TGTGCCAGTAGCCGCGAGACACCCAAAAACATTCAGTACTTC
V: TRBV19
J: TRBJ2-4
size: .
D: .

CDR3: CASSLVGRGSGTEAFF
DNA: TGTGCCAGCAGCTTAGTAGGTCGGGGGTCTGGTACTGAAGCTTTCTTT
V: TRBV7-9
J: TRBJ1-1
size: .
D: .

CDR3: CSVAGVREQYF
DNA: TGCAGCGTTGCAGGGGTGAGGGAGCAGTACTTC
V: TRBV29-1
J: TRBJ2-7
size: few
D: .

CDR3: CASSYSGGPSEQYF
DNA: TGTGCCAGCAGTTACTCGGGAGGACCGTCCGAGCAGTACTTC
V: TRBV6-5
J: TRBJ2-7
size: .
D: .

CDR3: CASSIEDRGYNEQFF
DNA: TGTGCCAGTAGTATTGAGGACAGGGGGTACAATGAGCAGTTCTTC
V: TRBV19
J: TRBJ2-1
size: few
D: TRBD1

CDR3: CASSLTPLAGGRLDTQYF
DNA: TGCGCCAGCAGCTTGACCCCTCTAGCGGGGGGTCGGCTAGATACGCAGTATTTT
V: TRBV5-1
J: TRBJ2-3
size: .
D: TRBD2

CDR3: CASTLLKGDTEAFF
DNA: TGTGCCAGCACCCTCTTAAAGGGGGACACTGAAGCTTTCTTT
V: TRBV6-6
J: TRBJ1-1
size: few
D: .

CDR3: CAWGVGFGGPQHF
DNA: TGTGCCTGGGGAGTAGGGTTCGGAGGGCCCCAGCATTTT
V: TRBV30
J: TRBJ1-5
size: .
D: .

CDR3: CASSESRLGAQETQYF
DNA: TGCGCCAGCAGTGAGTCCCGATTGGGGGCCCAAGAGACCCAGTACTTC
V: TRBV10-1
J: TRBJ2-5
size: .
D: .

CDR3: CASSADSSYNEQFF
DNA: TGCGCCAGCAGCGCCGATAGCTCCTACAATGAGCAGTTCTTC
V: TRBV5-1
J: TRBJ2-1
size: few
D: .